The entry that follows covers one TCR beta chain sequence. Its antigen remains unidentified. This sample stems from a study of T cell clones after liver transplantation. Here immunoSEQ multiplex PCR was the method, and the copy in TCRdb shows in-frame clones only, minus some. Found here are 70,000 to 80,000 clones, roughly nine tenths of them singletons; the top ten hold 2.7%. With 6 bases clipped from V and 3 bases from J, the junction kept 6 bases outside the gene matches. This CDR3 contains 14 residues. Germline V gene lookup returns CDR1 SNHLY and CDR2 FYNNEI. Study-level points and caveats: Donor-reactive sequences fell more than third party-reactive ones, suggesting partial deletion. Conclusions were preliminary, with small, heterogeneous patient groups.

The clonotype was recovered from a human donor who received a liver transplant. The chain couples TRBV2 to TRBJ1-1; 8 nucleotides align to TRBD1. Sample: CD4+ T cells from blood, taken before liver transplant. CDR3 residues: CASSEDRAYTEAFF. CDR3 coding DNA: TGTGCCAGCAGCGAGGACAGGGCTTACACTGAAGCTTTCTTT. The variable domain in full, completed from reference TRBV2 and TRBJ1-1, reads EPEVTQTPSHQVTQMGQEVILRCVPISNHLYFYWYRQILGQKVEFLVSFYNNEISEKSEIFDDQFSVERPDGSNFTLKIRSTKLEDSAMYFCASSEDRAYTEAFFGQGTRLTVV.